What follows are 27 T cell receptor beta chains derived from one specimen sequenced in a study of shared clonotypes between healthy human individuals. Produced via immunoSEQ multiplex PCR; TCRdb's table is partial and in-frame only. The sample lists roughly 2.4 million clones, more than 90% occurring once. The sample consisted of naive CD4+ T cells sorted from blood. The sample's subset: CD45RA+ positively selected. These receptors were collected from a man aged 18-30 years in good health.

In the case of this clone: Other DNA variants within this sample encode the same CDR3. The chain recombines TRBV5-4 with TRBJ2-7; TRBD2 matches 9 bases. The germline gives CDR1 SGHNT, CDR2 YYREEE (reference sequence). V trimming: 0 bases; J trimming: 2 bases; junction bases outside the gene matches: 3. The CDR3 extends over 15 amino acids. The CDR3 region is CASSLAAGGAYEQYF. CDR3 coding DNA: TGTGCCAGCAGCTTGGCGGCGGGAGGGGCCTACGAGCAGTACTTC.

The chain is built from TRBV2 and TRBJ1-5, with 8 bases fitting TRBD1. V gave up 8 bases and J gave up 5 bases; unmatched junction bases: 5. Germline values: CDR1 SNHLY, CDR2 FYNNEI. This CDR3 comprises 13 residues. CDR3 sequence (DNA): TGTGCCAGCGGACAGGGTAGGGATCAGCCCCAGCATTTT. Protein: CASGQGRDQPQHF. The full variable domain, with the rest looked up from reference TRBV2 and TRBJ1-5, is EPEVTQTPSHQVTQMGQEVILRCVPISNHLYFYWYRQILGQKVEFLVSFYNNEISEKSEIFDDQFSVERPDGSNFTLKIRSTKLEDSAMYFCASGQGRDQPQHFGDGTRLSIL.

About this clone itself: The same CDR3 arises from other DNA sequences in this sample as well. The chain has TRBV5-4 and TRBJ2-7; TRBD2 aligns across 7 bases. Germline assignment: CDR1 SGHNT and CDR2 YYREEE (reference sequence). Trimming at V came to 4 bases and at J to 0 bases, leaving 4 bases not matched to a gene. The CDR3 runs to 14 residues. This CDR3 reads CASSLGGSSYEQYF. CDR3 sequence (DNA): TGTGCCAGCAGCCTCGGGGGGAGCTCCTACGAGCAGTACTTC.

The chain couples TRBV4-1 to TRBJ2-3; 12 bases are a match to TRBD2. Germline CDR1 is MGHRA and CDR2 is YSYEKL. This CDR3 has 18 residues. V shed 4 bases and J 0 bases; nucleotides not matched to a gene: 8. The CDR3 region is CASSPGLAGMISTDTQYF. Here the CDR3 DNA reads TGCGCCAGCAGCCCTGGACTAGCGGGGATGATTAGCACAGATACGCAGTATTTT.

Turning to this clone: Other DNA sequences within the sample encode an identical CDR3. The genes are TRBV5-1 and TRBJ1-2; D is unresolved. The CDR3 is 12 residues long. V was pared by 2 bases and J by 6 bases, with 8 bases between. Germline CDR1 is SGHRS and CDR2 is YFSETQ. The DNA for the CDR3 is TGCGCCAGCAGCTTAGGAAGCGATGGCTACACCTTC. This codes for CASSLGSDGYTF.

The rearrangement links TRBV4-3 to TRBJ2-1; 9 bases line up with TRBD2. With V trimmed by 3 bases and J by 4 bases, 7 bases remained unmatched. The CDR3 has 16 amino acids. The germline CDR1 and CDR2 sequences are LGHNA and YSLEER. The chain's CDR3 is CASSQELAGFYNEQFF. In nucleotides, the CDR3 is TGCGCCAGCAGCCAGGAACTAGCGGGTTTTTACAATGAGCAGTTCTTC.

V and J are TRBV5-6 and TRBJ2-6; no clear D gene. Trimming left V 5 bases short and J 2 bases short, with 14 bases between. Germline CDR1 reads SGHDT; CDR2 reads YYEEEE. There are 16 residues in the CDR3. The CDR3 coding sequence is TGTGCCAGCAGTTCCTACTTCAGAACTGGGGCCAACGTCCTGACTTTC. It is translated as CASSSYFRTGANVLTF.

The V gene is TRBV5-1, the J gene TRBJ2-7, with D perhaps TRBD1 or TRBD2 (5 bases each). CDR1 is SGHRS and CDR2 is YFSETQ in the germline V gene. CDR3 length: 15 amino acids. V lost 4 bases to trimming and J lost 0 bases, with 14 bases between them. The CDR3 reads CASSREGSNSYEQYF. The DNA of the CDR3 is TGCGCCAGCAGCCGTGAGGGGAGCAACTCCTACGAGCAGTACTTC.

Of note for this clone: Distinct nucleotide sequences in the sample also encode this CDR3. This chain uses TRBV30 with TRBJ2-1; the D gene is possibly TRBD1 (5 bases). This CDR3 has 11 amino acids. The V end lost 3 bases, the J end lost 5 bases, and 5 bases lay between the germline ends. The germline CDR1 and CDR2 sequences are GTSNPN and SVGIG (reference sequence). As DNA, the CDR3 is TGTGCCTGGAGCAGGGACAATGAGCAGTTCTTC. This sequence encodes CAWSRDNEQFF.

CDR3 sequence reads: CASSVELAAETQYF. CDR3 DNA sequence: TGTGCCAGCAGTGTCGAACTAGCCGCCGAAACCCAGTACTTC. This chain connects TRBV2 to TRBJ2-5; D is possibly TRBD2 (6 bases). The CDR3 spans 14 residues. Trimming stripped 4 bases from V and 8 bases from J, with 17 bases between. Germline V CDR1 and CDR2: SNHLY, FYNNEI.

The chain links TRBV27 to TRBJ2-7, with a tentative D call TRBD2 (6 bases). The CDR3 length is 14 residues. Per germline, CDR1 MNHEY and CDR2 SMNVEV (reference sequence). V lost 4 bases and J lost 3, with 13 bases in between. The CDR3 is CASSSKPGSYEQYF. For the CDR3, the DNA is TGTGCCAGCAGTTCCAAACCCGGGAGCTACGAGCAGTACTTC.

This clone was found once. The chain carries TRBV6-1 and TRBJ2-2; maybe TRBD2 (5 bases). CDR3 size: 16 residues. In germline, CDR1 is MNHNS, CDR2 SASEGT. V lost 3 bases, J lost 1 base, and 12 bases lay in between. The CDR3 DNA follows: TGTGCCAGCAGTGATTCGGGGAGACTGAACACCGGGGAGCTGTTTTTT. It encodes CASSDSGRLNTGELFF.

The rearrangement joins TRBV7-9 to TRBJ2-1, with no clear D. Trimming shortened V by 0 bases and J by 2 bases, and 8 bases separated the two germline ends. This CDR3 is built from 15 residues. Germline CDR1 reads SEHNR; CDR2 reads FQNEAQ (reference sequence). CDR3 sequence: CASSLAPMTYNEQFF. The CDR3, as DNA: TGTGCCAGCAGCTTAGCGCCTATGACCTACAATGAGCAGTTCTTC.

The table lists this clone with a count of one. At the DNA level, this CDR3 is encoded by other sequences in the same sample as well. The chain recombines TRBV9 with TRBJ2-5; D perhaps matches TRBD1 (6 bases). V lost 4 bases, J lost 2 bases, and 12 bases lay in between. The CDR3 loop spans 14 amino acids. Per germline, CDR1 SGDLS and CDR2 YYNGEE. Here the CDR3 DNA reads TGTGCCAGCAGCCCCAGAGGGGGTCAAGAGACCCAGTACTTC. This encodes CASSPRGGQETQYF.

CDR3 sequence: CASSQGTTTYEQYF. CDR3 coding DNA: TGTGCCAGCTCACAGGGGACAACCACCTACGAGCAGTACTTC. This chain links TRBV18 with TRBJ2-7; D possibly corresponds to TRBD1 (6 bases). This CDR3 has 14 amino acids. V lost 4 bases and J 2 bases, leaving 12 bases between the germline ends. CDR1 is KGHSH and CDR2 is LQKENI in the germline V gene.

The CDR3 loop reads CASSLLDKANQPQHF. CDR3 sequence (DNA): TGTGCCAGTAGCCTCTTGGACAAGGCCAATCAGCCCCAGCATTTT. The chain carries TRBV19 and TRBJ1-5; D is perhaps TRBD1 (5 bases). The germline gives CDR1 LNHDA, CDR2 SQIVND (reference sequence). This CDR3 contains 15 residues. Trimming shortened V by 6 bases and J by 3 bases, and 15 bases separated the two germline ends.

V is TRBV7-3 and J is TRBJ2-1, with TRBD2 as a possible D gene (6 bases). The CDR3 loop spans 15 amino acids. V was cut by 2 bases and J by 12 bases, with 20 bases left in between. The V gene's germline CDR1 is SGHTA and CDR2 FQGTGA. CDR3 bases: TGTGCCAGCAGCTTAGAAAATACCTCTCCGGAGGGGCAGTTCTTC. This sequence encodes CASSLENTSPEGQFF. The full variable domain, with the rest looked up from reference TRBV7-3 and TRBJ2-1, is GAGVSQTPSNKVTEKGKYVELRCDPISGHTALYWYRQSLGQGPEFLIYFQGTGAADDSGLPNDRFFAVRPEGSVSTLKIQRTERGDSAVYLCASSLENTSPEGQFFGPGTRLTVL.

This clone was seen once. V and J are TRBV6-1 and TRBJ2-7, with D perhaps being TRBD1 or TRBD2 (7 bases each). This CDR3 spans 13 amino acids. Trimming removed 6 bases from V and 2 bases from J, with 11 bases in between. The germline V gene has CDR1 MNHNS and CDR2 SASEGT. The CDR3 bases are TGTGCCAGCAGGCAGGGGGGGGCCTACGAGCAGTACTTC. It yields the protein CASRQGGAYEQYF.

The chain has TRBV10-3 and TRBJ2-3, with TRBD1 matching 8 bases. This CDR3 contains 11 residues. Germline V lookup: CDR1 ENHRY, CDR2 SYGVKD. Germline trimming cut 5 bases from V and 13 bases from J; bases unmatched to any gene: 5. Here the CDR3 reads CAISNMTGEYF. The CDR3 DNA follows: TGTGCCATCAGTAATATGACAGGGGAGTATTTT.

This clone has only one observation. V usage is TRBV18 and J usage is TRBJ2-1; D could derive from TRBD1 or TRBD2 (5 bases each). Germline CDR1 is KGHSH and CDR2 is LQKENI. The CDR3 spans 13 residues. V was clipped by 3 bases and J by 16 bases, with 19 bases between them. CDR3 sequence reads: CASSPNRDPVLFF. CDR3 bases: TGTGCCAGCTCACCGAACCGGGACCCCGTTTTATTCTTC. Based on the CDR3 plus reference TRBV18 and TRBJ2-1, the full variable domain is NAGVMQNPRHLVRRRGQEARLRCSPMKGHSHVYWYRQLPEEGLKFMVYLQKENIIDESGMPKERFSAEFPKEGPSILRIQQVVRGDSAAYFCASSPNRDPVLFFGPGTRLTVL.

In this sample, this clone turned up once. The J gene is TRBJ2-5, the V gene TRBV7-9; D perhaps matches TRBD1 (6 bases). There are 15 residues in the CDR3. CDR1 SEHNR and CDR2 FQNEAQ come from the germline V gene (reference sequence). The V end lost 7 bases, the J end lost 3 bases, and 18 bases lay between the germline ends. The CDR3 DNA reads as TGTGCCAGCAACAGACAGGTTACAGCGGAAGAGACCCAGTACTTC. This codes for CASNRQVTAEETQYF.

This chain links TRBV27 with TRBJ1-1; 7 positions match TRBD1. V trimming: 4 bases; J trimming: 2 bases; junction bases outside the gene matches: 7. The germline V gene encodes CDR1 MNHEY and CDR2 SMNVEV (reference sequence). The CDR3 covers 15 residues. This CDR3 is CASSSYGTANTEAFF. CDR3 bases: TGTGCCAGCAGTTCATACGGGACAGCTAACACTGAAGCTTTCTTT.

This sequence joins TRBV7-9 and TRBJ2-3; 13 bases fit TRBD2. Trimming cost V 6 bases and J 7 bases; bases outside gene matches: 4. CDR1 is SEHNR and CDR2 is FQNEAQ in the germline V gene (reference sequence). The CDR3 extends over 14 amino acids. The CDR3: CASRGTSGANTQYF. The DNA for the CDR3 is TGTGCCAGCAGGGGGACTAGCGGGGCGAATACGCAGTATTTT.

This chain uses TRBV13 with TRBJ2-5; D is possibly TRBD2 (5 bases). Germline V lookup: CDR1 PRHDT, CDR2 FYEKMQ (reference sequence). The CDR3 consists of 16 residues. V was pared by 4 bases and J by 1 base, with 16 bases between. The CDR3 DNA sequence: TGTGCCAGCAGCTCAAGGATACTAGTCGGCCAAGAGACCCAGTACTTC. It yields the protein CASSSRILVGQETQYF.

A note on this clone: The sample holds other DNA sequences that translate to the same CDR3. V gene TRBV5-6 combines with J gene TRBJ1-6, with D maybe TRBD1 (5 bases). Germline V gives CDR1 SGHDT, CDR2 YYEEEE. The CDR3 has 16 amino acids. Trimming took 0 bases from V and 4 from J, leaving 11 bases between them. This chain's CDR3 is CASSLGQGSYNSPLHF. The DNA of the CDR3 is TGTGCCAGCAGCTTGGGCCAGGGTTCATATAATTCACCCCTCCACTTT.

V is TRBV5-4 and J is TRBJ1-1; 9 bases line up with TRBD1. The V segment lost 0 bases and the J segment 0 bases; nucleotides outside the gene matches: 3. CDR1 SGHNT and CDR2 YYREEE come from the germline V gene (reference sequence). The CDR3 is made up of 16 amino acids. CDR3 loop: CASSLGTGAVNTEAFF. The DNA of the CDR3 is TGTGCCAGCAGCTTGGGGACAGGGGCTGTGAACACTGAAGCTTTCTTT.

The V gene is TRBV30, the J gene TRBJ1-1; unclear D gene. V lost 2 bases and J 6 bases, leaving 13 bases between the germline ends. CDR1 and CDR2 (germline): GTSNPN, SVGIG (reference sequence). This CDR3 spans 13 amino acids. In DNA, the CDR3 is TGTGCCTGGAGTCCCCTCTTACACGCTGAAGCTTTCTTT. Translation gives CAWSPLLHAEAFF. The variable domain in full, with the rest retrieved from reference TRBV30 and TRBJ1-1, is SQTIHQWPATLVQPVGSPLSLECTVEGTSNPNLYWYRQAAGRGLQLLFYSVGIGQISSEVPQNLSASRPQDRQFILSSKKLLLSDSGFYLCAWSPLLHAEAFFGQGTRLTVV.